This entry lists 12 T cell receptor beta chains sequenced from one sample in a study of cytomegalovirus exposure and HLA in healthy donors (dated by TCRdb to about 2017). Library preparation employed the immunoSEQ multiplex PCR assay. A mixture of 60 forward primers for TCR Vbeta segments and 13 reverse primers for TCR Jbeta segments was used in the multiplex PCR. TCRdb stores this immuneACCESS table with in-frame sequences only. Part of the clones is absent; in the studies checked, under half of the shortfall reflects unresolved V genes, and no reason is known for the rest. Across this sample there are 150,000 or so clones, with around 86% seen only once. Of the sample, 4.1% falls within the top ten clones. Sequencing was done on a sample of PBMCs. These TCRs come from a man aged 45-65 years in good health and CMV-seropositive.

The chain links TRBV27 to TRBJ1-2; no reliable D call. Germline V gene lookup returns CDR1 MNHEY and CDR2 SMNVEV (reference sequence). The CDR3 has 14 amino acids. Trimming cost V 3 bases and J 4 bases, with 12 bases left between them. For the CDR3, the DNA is TGTGCCAGCAGTTTCGACGGGAGATTCTATGGCTACACCTTC. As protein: CASSFDGRFYGYTF.

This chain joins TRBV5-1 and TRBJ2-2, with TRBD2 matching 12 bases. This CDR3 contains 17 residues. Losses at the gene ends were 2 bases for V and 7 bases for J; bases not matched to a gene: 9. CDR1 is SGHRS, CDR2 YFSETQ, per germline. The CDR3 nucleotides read TGCGCCAGCAGCTTAACTCCTAGCGGGAGGGCCCTCGGGGAGCTGTTTTTT. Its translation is CASSLTPSGRALGELFF. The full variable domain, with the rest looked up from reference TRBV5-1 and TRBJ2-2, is KAGVTQTPRYLIKTRGQQVTLSCSPISGHRSVSWYQQTPGQGLQFLFEYFSETQRNKGNFPGRFSGRQFSNSRSEMNVSTLELGDSALYLCASSLTPSGRALGELFFGEGSRLTVL.

CDR3 amino acids: CASSPEYRTYEQYF. DNA of the CDR3: TGTGCCAGCAGTCCCGAATATAGAACCTACGAGCAGTACTTC. The chain carries TRBV28 and TRBJ2-7, with D unclear. Germline V CDR1 and CDR2: MDHEN, SYDVKM. With 5 bases removed from V and 2 bases from J, the gap between germline ends came to 13 bases. The CDR3 spans 14 residues.

Here the CDR3 DNA reads TGTGCCAGCAGGCCCGGTGTCGGGACAGGTAACTACGAGCAGTACTTC. It yields the protein CASRPGVGTGNYEQYF. The chain couples TRBV27 to TRBJ2-7, with TRBD1 matching 8 bases. V dropped 6 bases and J dropped 3; count of bases not matched to a gene: 13. Germline V gene lookup returns CDR1 MNHEY and CDR2 SMNVEV (reference sequence). The CDR3 has 16 residues.

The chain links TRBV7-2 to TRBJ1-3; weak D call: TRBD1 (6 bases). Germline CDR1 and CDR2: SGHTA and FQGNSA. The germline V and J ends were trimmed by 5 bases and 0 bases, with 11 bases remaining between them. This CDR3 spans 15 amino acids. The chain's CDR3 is CASSPWTVSGNTIYF. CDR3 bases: TGTGCCAGCAGCCCTTGGACAGTCTCTGGAAACACCATATATTTT.

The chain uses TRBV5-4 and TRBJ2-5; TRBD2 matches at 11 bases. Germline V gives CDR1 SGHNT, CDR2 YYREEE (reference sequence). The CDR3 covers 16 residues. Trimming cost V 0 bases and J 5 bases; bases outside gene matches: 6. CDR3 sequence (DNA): TGTGCCAGCAGCTTGGAAATAGCGGGGGGGCAGGAGACCCAGTACTTC. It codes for CASSLEIAGGQETQYF.

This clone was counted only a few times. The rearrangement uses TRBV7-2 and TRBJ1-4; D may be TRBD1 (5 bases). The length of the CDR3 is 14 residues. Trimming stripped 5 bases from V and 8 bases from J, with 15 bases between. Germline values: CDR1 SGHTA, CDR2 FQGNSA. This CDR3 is CASSPGFGGEKLFF. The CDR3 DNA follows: TGTGCCAGCAGCCCAGGGTTTGGAGGGGAAAAACTGTTTTTT.

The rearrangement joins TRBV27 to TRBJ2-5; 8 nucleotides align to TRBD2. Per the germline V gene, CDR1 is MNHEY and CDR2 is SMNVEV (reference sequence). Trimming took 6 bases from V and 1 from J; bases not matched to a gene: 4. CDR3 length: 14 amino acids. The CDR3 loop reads CASRRLALQETQYF. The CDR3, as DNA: TGTGCCAGCAGGCGACTAGCGCTCCAAGAGACCCAGTACTTC.

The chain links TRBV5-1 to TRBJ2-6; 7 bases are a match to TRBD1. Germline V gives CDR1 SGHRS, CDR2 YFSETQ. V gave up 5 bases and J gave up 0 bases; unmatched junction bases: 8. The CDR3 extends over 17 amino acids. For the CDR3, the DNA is TGCGCCAGCAGTCCGGGACAGCCTTTCTCTGGGGCCAACGTCCTGACTTTC. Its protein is CASSPGQPFSGANVLTF. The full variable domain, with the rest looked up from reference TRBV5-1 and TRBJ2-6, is KAGVTQTPRYLIKTRGQQVTLSCSPISGHRSVSWYQQTPGQGLQFLFEYFSETQRNKGNFPGRFSGRQFSNSRSEMNVSTLELGDSALYLCASSPGQPFSGANVLTFGAGSRLTVL.

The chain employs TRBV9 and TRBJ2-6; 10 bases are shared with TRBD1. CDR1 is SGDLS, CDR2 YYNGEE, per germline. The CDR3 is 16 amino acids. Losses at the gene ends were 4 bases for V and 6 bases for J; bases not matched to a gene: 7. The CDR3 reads CASSSRQGAEANVLTF. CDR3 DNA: TGTGCCAGCAGCTCCCGACAGGGGGCAGAGGCCAACGTCCTGACTTTC.

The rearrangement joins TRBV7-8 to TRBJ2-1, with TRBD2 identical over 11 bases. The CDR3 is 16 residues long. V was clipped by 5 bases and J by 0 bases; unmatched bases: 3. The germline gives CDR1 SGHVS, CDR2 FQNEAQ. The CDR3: CASSRLAGSSYNEQFF. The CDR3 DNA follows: TGTGCCAGCAGCCGACTAGCGGGGAGCTCCTACAATGAGCAGTTCTTC. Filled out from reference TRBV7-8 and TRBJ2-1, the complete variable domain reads GAGVSQSPRYKVAKRGQDVALRCDPISGHVSLFWYQQALGQGPEFLTYFQNEAQLDKSGLPSDRFFAERPEGSVSTLKIQRTQQEDSAVYLCASSRLAGSSYNEQFFGPGTRLTVL.

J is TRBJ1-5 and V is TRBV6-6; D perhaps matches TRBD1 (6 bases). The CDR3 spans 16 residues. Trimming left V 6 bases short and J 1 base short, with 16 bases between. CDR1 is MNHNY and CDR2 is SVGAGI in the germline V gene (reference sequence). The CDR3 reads CASSPHRDTSNQPQHF. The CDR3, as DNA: TGTGCCAGCAGCCCTCACCGGGACACGAGCAATCAGCCCCAGCATTTT.